This T cell receptor (beta chain) is from a study of shared clonotypes between healthy human individuals. Sequencing was performed with immunoSEQ multiplex PCR; in TCRdb, only in-frame clones are kept and a portion is missing. The sample lists under 700,000 clones, 90% to 95% seen once, with approximately 0.11% in the top ten. The CDR3 has 16 residues. The V segment lost 5 bases and the J segment 5 bases; nucleotides outside the gene matches: 12. The germline V gene encodes CDR1 SGHAT and CDR2 FQNNGV. The naive CD8 population came from CD45RO-negative cells selected for CCR7, without terminally differentiated effector memory CD45RA+ cells.

The sample was naive CD8+ T cells sorted from blood. This sequence was found in a young woman in good health. This rearrangement joins TRBV11-2 to TRBJ2-3, with 8 positions matching TRBD2. CDR3 sequence reads: CASSQEASGYRDTQYF. The CDR3 DNA reads TGTGCCAGCAGCCAAGAGGCTAGCGGGTATAGAGATACGCAGTATTTT. Full variable domain (rest looked up from reference TRBV11-2 and TRBJ2-3): EAGVAQSPRYKIIEKRQSVAFWCNPISGHATLYWYQQILGQGPKLLIQFQNNGVVDDSQLPKDRFSAERLKGVDSTLKIQPAKLEDSAVYLCASSQEASGYRDTQYFGPGTRLTVL.